What follows are 12 T cell receptor beta chains derived from one specimen sequenced in a study of CD8+ T cells in alopecia areata. The treatment here: oral pan-JAK inhibitor, 5-10 mg twice daily. RNA, once extracted, was reverse transcribed into cDNA for use as the sequencing template. Profiling relied on immunoSEQ multiplex PCR, and the TCRdb table lists in-frame clones only, not all of them. The repertoire holds 85,000 to 110,000 clones, about nine tenths seen once, with around 10% in the top ten. The sequences come from CD8+ T cells sorted from blood, collected at week 34, from a patient treated with tofacitinib. The receptors come from a human donor with alopecia areata.

V is TRBV9 and J is TRBJ2-4, with D perhaps being TRBD1 or TRBD2 (5 bases each). From germline, CDR1 is SGDLS and CDR2 YYNGEE. The germline V and J ends were trimmed by 0 bases and 2 bases, with 9 bases remaining between them. CDR3 length: 15 amino acids. Here the CDR3 reads CASSVEGSTKNIQYF. CDR3 nucleotide sequence: TGTGCCAGCAGCGTAGAGGGGAGTACCAAAAACATTCAGTACTTC. Filled out from reference TRBV9 and TRBJ2-4, the complete variable domain reads DSGVTQTPKHLITATGQRVTLRCSPRSGDLSVYWYQQSLDQGLQFLIQYYNGEERAKGNILERFSAQQFPDLHSELNLSSLELGDSALYFCASSVEGSTKNIQYFGAGTRLSVL.

J is TRBJ1-2 and V is TRBV5-1; D call uncertain. CDR1 is SGHRS and CDR2 is YFSETQ in the germline V gene. V shed 8 bases and J shed 6 bases, with 17 bases lying between them. This CDR3 has 13 amino acids. The CDR3 loop is CASKPRDSDGYTF. The CDR3 DNA reads as TGCGCCAGTAAACCTCGGGATTCAGATGGCTACACCTTC.

J is TRBJ1-4 and V is TRBV6-6; D is undetermined. This CDR3 has 12 amino acids. V gave up 2 bases and J gave up 8 bases, with 6 bases separating them. Germline CDR1 reads MNHNY; CDR2 reads SVGAGI (reference sequence). The CDR3 loop reads CASSYGPEKLFF. The DNA of the CDR3 is TGTGCCAGCAGTTACGGGCCAGAAAAACTGTTTTTT.

The rearrangement joins TRBV5-1 to TRBJ2-7, with 8 bases identical to TRBD1. Losses at the gene ends were 4 bases for V and 1 base for J; bases not matched to a gene: 13. From germline, CDR1 is SGHRS and CDR2 YFSETQ. This CDR3 contains 17 residues. CDR3 sequence reads: CASSLQGQGASSYEQYF. The CDR3 coding sequence is TGCGCCAGCAGCCTCCAGGGTCAGGGGGCTTCTTCCTACGAGCAGTACTTC. Combining the CDR3 with reference TRBV5-1 and TRBJ2-7 gives the whole variable domain KAGVTQTPRYLIKTRGQQVTLSCSPISGHRSVSWYQQTPGQGLQFLFEYFSETQRNKGNFPGRFSGRQFSNSRSEMNVSTLELGDSALYLCASSLQGQGASSYEQYFGPGTRLTVT.

This chain uses TRBV5-4 with TRBJ1-4; D not certain. The ends were cut back, 2 bases at V and 6 bases at J, with 5 bases in the middle. CDR3 length: 12 residues. In germline, CDR1 is SGHNT, CDR2 YYREEE (reference sequence). CDR3 residues: CASSLSDEKLFF. In nucleotides, the CDR3 is TGTGCCAGCAGCTTATCCGATGAAAAACTGTTTTTT.

As for this clone: Other DNA sequences in the sample encode the same CDR3. The chain links TRBV30 to TRBJ2-3, with D tentatively TRBD2 (5 bases). With 0 bases removed from V and 4 bases from J, the gap between germline ends came to 11 bases. The CDR3 length is 14 residues. From germline, CDR1 is GTSNPN and CDR2 SVGIG (reference sequence). In nucleotides, the CDR3 is TGTGCCTGGAGTGTCGTAGGAGGCCCAGATACGCAGTATTTT. Translated, it gives CAWSVVGGPDTQYF.

This clone came up once. The chain carries TRBV29-1 and TRBJ1-1, with a possible D match to TRBD1 (6 bases). This CDR3 comprises 13 residues. Looked up from germline, CDR1 is SQVTM and CDR2 is ANQGSEA. V was pared by 4 bases and J by 1 base, with 10 bases between. This CDR3 reads CSVGGQWNTEAFF. The CDR3 region has the DNA TGCAGCGTTGGTGGACAGTGGAACACTGAAGCTTTCTTT.

There are a few counts of this clone. The V and J genes are TRBV5-1 and TRBJ2-1; TRBD1 is a possible D gene (5 bases). Germline V gene data show CDR1 as SGHRS and CDR2 as YFSETQ. V lost 0 bases and J lost 8, with 9 bases in between. The CDR3 runs to 13 residues. For the CDR3, the DNA is TGCGCCAGCAGCTTGGCAGGGAATGATGAGCAGTTCTTC. Amino acid sequence: CASSLAGNDEQFF. Complete variable domain (other parts from reference TRBV5-1 and TRBJ2-1): KAGVTQTPRYLIKTRGQQVTLSCSPISGHRSVSWYQQTPGQGLQFLFEYFSETQRNKGNFPGRFSGRQFSNSRSEMNVSTLELGDSALYLCASSLAGNDEQFFGPGTRLTVL.

This clone came up a few times. This chain uses TRBV27 with TRBJ2-7; 8 bases fit TRBD2. The CDR3 covers 15 residues. CDR1 MNHEY and CDR2 SMNVEV come from the germline V gene (reference sequence). V was clipped by 3 bases and J by 3 bases; unmatched bases: 7. This chain's CDR3 is CASSFSGEAFYEQYF. CDR3 DNA: TGTGCCAGCAGTTTTAGCGGGGAGGCGTTCTACGAGCAGTACTTC.

The sample holds a few counts of this clone. The chain uses TRBV27 and TRBJ2-1; perhaps D is TRBD1 or TRBD2 (5 bases each). The V end was cut by 0 bases, the J end by 7 bases, with 16 bases between. The CDR3 is 16 amino acids. The V gene's germline CDR1 is MNHEY and CDR2 SMNVEV (reference sequence). CDR3 sequence: CASSLSEGTIRNEQFF. Written as DNA, the CDR3 is TGTGCCAGCAGTTTATCGGAAGGGACCATTAGGAATGAGCAGTTCTTC.

V usage is TRBV5-1 and J usage is TRBJ1-3; D remains unclear. This CDR3 has 14 residues. Looked up from germline, CDR1 is SGHRS and CDR2 is YFSETQ. V was pared by 0 bases and J by 4 bases, with 8 bases between. The CDR3, as DNA: TGCGCCAGCAGCTTGGACGAATTCGGAAACACCATATATTTT. Translated: CASSLDEFGNTIYF.

This clone has just one count. J is TRBJ1-5 and V is TRBV12-5; D unclear. Between the trimmed V and J ends, which lost 5 bases and 0 bases, there was a span of 11 bases. The CDR3 has 15 amino acids. From germline, CDR1 is LGHNT and CDR2 FRNRAP. The CDR3 region has the DNA TGTGCTAGTGGTCAGGACTGGGTTAGCAATCAGCCCCAGCATTTT. This translates into CASGQDWVSNQPQHF.